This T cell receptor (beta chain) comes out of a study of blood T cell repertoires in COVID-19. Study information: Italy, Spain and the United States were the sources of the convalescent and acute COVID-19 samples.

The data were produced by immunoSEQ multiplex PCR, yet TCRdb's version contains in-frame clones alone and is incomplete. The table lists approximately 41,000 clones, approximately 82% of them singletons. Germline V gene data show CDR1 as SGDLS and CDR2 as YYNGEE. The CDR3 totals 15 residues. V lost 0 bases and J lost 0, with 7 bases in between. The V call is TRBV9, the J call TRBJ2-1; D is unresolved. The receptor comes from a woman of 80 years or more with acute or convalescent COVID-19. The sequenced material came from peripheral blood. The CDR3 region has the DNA TGTGCCAGCAGCGTAGAGGAGAGCTCCTACAATGAGCAGTTCTTC. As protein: CASSVEESSYNEQFF.